This T cell receptor beta chain derives from a study of blood T cell repertoires in COVID-19. The CDR3 contains 17 residues. Per germline, CDR1 LGHDT and CDR2 YNNKEL (reference sequence). V lost 5 bases, J lost 3 bases, and 23 bases lay in between. TCRdb keeps only in-frame clones here, not all; method: immunoSEQ multiplex PCR. The sample holds about 300,000 clones, 85% to 90% seen once. The chain employs TRBV3-1 (or the pseudogene TRBV3-2) and TRBJ2-7, with a possible D match to TRBD2 (6 bases). The material sequenced was PBMCs or T cells enriched from blood (not recorded which). The receptor comes from a man between 25 and 39 years old who had recovered from COVID-19. The CDR3 nucleotides are TGTGCCAGCAGCTCCCCGCGGTTGACGGGAGCAATCTACGAGCAGTACTTC. Translation: CASSSPRLTGAIYEQYF.